The entry below gives a single T cell receptor (beta chain) sequence along with its context. Antigen specificity is unknown. The data were obtained in a study of CD8+ T cells in alopecia areata. TCR sequencing used cDNA made by reverse transcription of extracted RNA. Assay: immunoSEQ multiplex PCR; the TCRdb copy retains only in-frame clones and omits some. The data contain about 210,000 clones, over 60% of them singletons. Treatment in this sample: oral pan-JAK inhibitor, 5-10 mg twice daily. General observations from the study: Scalp sample data also include resident alphabeta T cells from normal skin. Many expanded lesional clones remained in scalp and blood on tofacitinib.

This sample comprised CD4+ T cells sorted from blood, obtained at week 4, from a patient treated with tofacitinib. The receptor was derived from a human donor with alopecia areata.

CDR3 coding DNA: TGTGCCAGCAGCCCAGGTCTTAGTCGAGACATTCAGTACTTC. This gives the protein CASSPGLSRDIQYF. This rearrangement joins TRBV14 to TRBJ2-4, with D unresolved. This CDR3 is 14 amino acids long. The V and J ends lost 4 bases and 8 bases respectively, with 15 bases between them. Per the germline V gene, CDR1 is SGHDN and CDR2 is FVKESK.